Listed below are T cell receptor beta chains from one sample, sequenced in a study of cytomegalovirus exposure and HLA in healthy donors. Method: immunoSEQ multiplex PCR; TCRdb's copy keeps in-frame clones and lacks some. The sample lists fewer than 200,000 clones, under 95% occurring once. Sequenced material: PBMCs. Receptors originate from a young woman in good health and CMV-seropositive. The CDR3 runs from the conserved cysteine through the conserved F or W. Each record gives: D gene, V gene, clone size, J gene, CDR3 length, CDR3 DNA, CDR3 protein. The D gene is left open where the match is weak. Where a row states a size, it is once, few, many or the class of an expanded clone; other rows omit it.

D: .; V: TRBV7-9; size: .; J: TRBJ1-1; length: 14; DNA: TGTGCCAGCAGCTTAGAAACGGGGGGGACTGAAGCTTTCTTT; CDR3: CASSLETGGTEAFF
D: .; V: TRBV6-1; size: .; J: TRBJ1-3; length: 15; DNA: TGTGCCAGCATCAGGATGGCACGGATTGGAAACACCATATATTTT; CDR3: CASIRMARIGNTIYF
D: .; V: TRBV28; size: few; J: TRBJ1-3; length: 11; DNA: TGTGCCACCCAGAATCGAAACACCATATATTTT; CDR3: CATQNRNTIYF
D: TRBD1; V: TRBV4-3; size: .; J: TRBJ1-5; length: 17; DNA: TGCGCCAGCAGCCAAGATAGCGGGGACAGGGGATTGTGGCCCCAGCATTTT; CDR3: CASSQDSGDRGLWPQHF
D: .; V: TRBV6-6; size: .; J: TRBJ2-3; length: 15; DNA: TGTGCCAGCAGTTATTCTGGACAGCTCACAGATACGCAGTATTTT; CDR3: CASSYSGQLTDTQYF
D: TRBD2; V: TRBV7-2; size: .; J: TRBJ2-1; length: 17; DNA: TGTGCCAGCAGCCCACGGACCTGGACTAGCGGGACTAATGAGCAGTTCTTC; CDR3: CASSPRTWTSGTNEQFF
D: TRBD1; V: TRBV6-5; size: once; J: TRBJ2-5; length: 15; DNA: TGTGCCAGCAGTTCCCAGGGACAGTGGATTGAGACCCAGTACTTC; CDR3: CASSSQGQWIETQYF
D: .; V: TRBV21-1; size: .; J: TRBJ2-7; length: 19; DNA: TGTGCCAGCAGCGTAAACTCCGGGACTAGCGGGAGGAAACTCTACGAGCAGTACTTC; CDR3: CASSVNSGTSGRKLYEQYF
D: TRBD2; V: TRBV27; size: once; J: TRBJ2-3; length: 15; DNA: TGTGCCAGCAGAGAGGGCGGGAGGGGAGCAGATACGCAGTATTTT; CDR3: CASREGGRGADTQYF
D: TRBD2; V: TRBV11-2; size: few; J: TRBJ2-1; length: 12; DNA: TGTGCCAGCAGCGCTAGCGGGAGTGAGCAGTTCTTC; CDR3: CASSASGSEQFF
D: .; V: TRBV28; size: .; J: TRBJ2-1; length: 11; DNA: TGTGCCAGCAGGCGGAGGGGTGAGCAGTTCTTC; CDR3: CASRRRGEQFF
D: .; V: TRBV27; size: once; J: TRBJ2-7; length: 14; DNA: TGTGCCAGCAGTTTGCAGGGCCCTGGCTACGAGCAGTACTTC; CDR3: CASSLQGPGYEQYF
D: .; V: TRBV10-3; size: .; J: TRBJ2-1; length: 15; DNA: TGTGCCATCAGTCGAGGGGGTGCCGCCTACAATGAGCAGTTCTTC; CDR3: CAISRGGAAYNEQFF
D: TRBD2; V: TRBV9; size: .; J: TRBJ2-5; length: 14; DNA: TGTGCCAGCAGCTTTCGACTAGCGGGAGAGACCCAGTACTTC; CDR3: CASSFRLAGETQYF
D: TRBD1; V: TRBV18; size: .; J: TRBJ2-7; length: 13; DNA: TGTGCCAGCTCACCACGAGAAAAGGACAGGGAAAACTTC; CDR3: CASSPREKDRENF
D: TRBD2; V: TRBV11-2; size: few; J: TRBJ2-3; length: 18; DNA: TGTGCCAGCAGCCCCGGGACTAGCGGGAGCCTGCGCACAGATACGCAGTATTTT; CDR3: CASSPGTSGSLRTDTQYF
D: TRBD1; V: TRBV27; size: .; J: TRBJ1-1; length: 17; DNA: TGTGCCAGCAGTCCCCTGATCTACAGGGGCGCGAACACTGAAGCTTTCTTT; CDR3: CASSPLIYRGANTEAFF
D: .; V: TRBV5-4; size: once; J: TRBJ2-1; length: 15; DNA: TGTGCCAGCAGCTACACATCCGGGAAACACAATGAGCAGTTCTTC; CDR3: CASSYTSGKHNEQFF
D: TRBD1; V: TRBV28; size: .; J: TRBJ1-2; length: 12; DNA: TGTGCCGGGGGTACAGGGGGCTATGGCTACACCTTC; CDR3: CAGGTGGYGYTF
D: .; V: TRBV27; size: .; J: TRBJ1-2; length: 15; DNA: TGTGCCAGCAGCGACAGGACACAAGCTAACTATGGCTACACCTTC; CDR3: CASSDRTQANYGYTF
D: TRBD1; V: TRBV7-9; size: once; J: TRBJ2-7; length: 15; DNA: TGTGCCAGCAGCCCAACCGGGACAGGACTCTACGAGCAGTACTTC; CDR3: CASSPTGTGLYEQYF
D: TRBD2; V: TRBV28; size: .; J: TRBJ2-2; length: 18; DNA: TGTGCCAGCCTGGGACTAGCGGGAACCAAAAGGGACACCGGGGAGCTGTTTTTT; CDR3: CASLGLAGTKRDTGELFF
D: .; V: TRBV7-3; size: .; J: TRBJ2-1; length: 14; DNA: TGTGCCAGCAGCTTAGCGGGGCCGTACAATGAGCAGTTCTTC; CDR3: CASSLAGPYNEQFF
D: TRBD2; V: TRBV9; size: .; J: TRBJ2-7; length: 15; DNA: TGTGCCAGCAGCGCCTCGACTAGCGGGGACGACGAGCAGTACTTC; CDR3: CASSASTSGDDEQYF
D: TRBD2; V: TRBV10-3; size: .; J: TRBJ2-7; length: 15; DNA: TGTGCCATCAGTGAGTCGGGCGGGAGAAGGGAGGAGCAGTACTTC; CDR3: CAISESGGRREEQYF
D: .; V: TRBV7-9; size: .; J: TRBJ2-2; length: 13; DNA: TGTGCCAGCATCGACTCGAACACCGGGGAGCTGTTTTTT; CDR3: CASIDSNTGELFF
D: .; V: TRBV7-9; size: .; J: TRBJ2-2; length: 15; DNA: TGTGCCAGCAGCTTCCCCAGGGTAGGCACCGGGGAGCTGTTTTTT; CDR3: CASSFPRVGTGELFF
D: .; V: TRBV6-1; size: .; J: TRBJ2-3; length: 14; DNA: TGTGCCAGCAGTGAAGGGCCGTGGCGGGATACGCAGTATTTT; CDR3: CASSEGPWRDTQYF
D: TRBD2; V: TRBV7-2; size: once; J: TRBJ2-5; length: 17; DNA: TGTGCCAGCAGCTTAAGGTCTAGCGGGGGCCACGAGGAGACCCAGTACTTC; CDR3: CASSLRSSGGHEETQYF
D: .; V: TRBV6-1; size: once; J: TRBJ1-4; length: 16; DNA: TGTGCCAGCAGTGATCCGGGACTAGGAACTAATGAAAAACTGTTTTTT; CDR3: CASSDPGLGTNEKLFF
D: TRBD2; V: TRBV7-9; size: .; J: TRBJ2-3; length: 15; DNA: TGTGCCAGCAGCTCCGCCGGGGGGGCTATGGATACGCAGTATTTT; CDR3: CASSSAGGAMDTQYF
D: .; V: TRBV11-2; size: .; J: TRBJ2-5; length: 14; DNA: TGTGCCAGCAGCTTACCGGTAGGGGAAGAGACCCAGTACTTC; CDR3: CASSLPVGEETQYF
D: .; V: TRBV10-3; size: .; J: TRBJ2-5; length: 12; DNA: TGTGCCATCAGTGAGACAGGGGAGACCCAGTACTTC; CDR3: CAISETGETQYF
D: .; V: TRBV5-6; size: .; J: TRBJ1-5; length: 15; DNA: TGTGCCAGCAGCTTTAGAGGGCTGGCCAATCAGCCCCAGCATTTT; CDR3: CASSFRGLANQPQHF
D: TRBD1; V: TRBV11-2; size: .; J: TRBJ2-5; length: 14; DNA: TGTGCCAGCAGATCACCACAGGGGCGAGAGACCCAGTACTTC; CDR3: CASRSPQGRETQYF
D: .; V: TRBV6-1; size: .; J: TRBJ2-3; length: 13; DNA: TGTGCCAGCAGTGACTACAGCACAGATACGCAGTATTTT; CDR3: CASSDYSTDTQYF
D: .; V: TRBV7-2; size: few; J: TRBJ2-7; length: 15; DNA: TGTGCCAGCAGCTTAGCTGTGGGAGTAGGCTACGAGCAGTACTTC; CDR3: CASSLAVGVGYEQYF
D: TRBD1; V: TRBV6-5; size: .; J: TRBJ2-7; length: 15; DNA: TGTGCCAGCAGACGGCCCGGGACAGGAGAATACGAGCAGTACTTC; CDR3: CASRRPGTGEYEQYF
D: .; V: TRBV5-1; size: .; J: TRBJ1-2; length: 17; DNA: TGCGCCAGCATGAGGGTGCCCCAAGATGGAATGGGTTCGGGCTACACCTTC; CDR3: CASMRVPQDGMGSGYTF
D: .; V: TRBV5-1; size: .; J: TRBJ1-1; length: 15; DNA: TGCGCCAGCAGCCCGAACGGGGTTCTGAACACTGAAGCTTTCTTT; CDR3: CASSPNGVLNTEAFF